The 7 T cell receptor beta chains given below trace back to one sample, sequenced in a study of T cell repertoires in cytomegalovirus infection. TCRdb fed the reads into MiXCR, producing one record per CDR3 protein. The table has 45,000 to 55,000 distinct CDR3 sequences, roughly 20% seen once. These receptors' antigens are unknown. Sequenced material: CD8+ T cells from cultured PBMCs, taken from culture after CMV antigen stimulation. These TCRs come from a human donor in good health (CMV status not recorded). Some clones in this sample may be carry-over from other donors' samples.

The V gene is TRBV27, the J gene TRBJ2-7, with 12 bases identical to TRBD2. The CDR3 spans 19 residues. J lost 4 bases, V lost 0 bases, and 13 bases had no gene match. Looked up from germline, CDR1 is MNHEY and CDR2 is SMNVEV (reference sequence). For the CDR3, the DNA is TGTGCCAGCAGTTTATCGGGGGCCCCGACTAGCGGGAGAGGGTACGAGCAGTACTTC. The encoded protein is CASSLSGAPTSGRGYEQYF.

The rearrangement joins TRBV7-3 to TRBJ2-1; D ambiguous. Germline V lookup: CDR1 SGHTA, CDR2 FQGTGA. CDR3 length equals 14 residues. V lost 1 base, J lost 2 bases, and 6 bases lay in between. Here the CDR3 reads CASSLRGPYNEQFF. The DNA of the CDR3 is TGTGCCAGCAGCTTAAGAGGTCCCTACAATGAGCAGTTCTTC.

V and J are TRBV6-1 and TRBJ2-5; D is undetermined. Germline CDR1 and CDR2: MNHNS and SASEGT. Between the trimmed V and J ends, which lost 6 bases and 5 bases, there was a span of 16 bases. CDR3 length: 14 amino acids. CDR3 region: CASSSDRVKETQYF. CDR3 DNA: TGTGCCAGCAGCTCGGACCGGGTAAAGGAGACCCAGTACTTC.

This clonotype came up once. V and J are TRBV27 and TRBJ2-7; 10 bases line up with TRBD1. V lost 4 bases, J lost 2 bases, and 5 bases stayed unmatched. The CDR3 runs to 15 residues. Germline-derived CDR1 and CDR2 are MNHEY and SMNVEV (reference sequence). The CDR3 DNA follows: TGTGCCAGCAGTTACTCCGGGACAGGGGCCTACGAGCAGTACTTC. Translation: CASSYSGTGAYEQYF.

This clonotype has ten or more counts. The V gene is TRBV25-1, the J gene TRBJ1-1; possible D gene TRBD1, 6 bases. Looked up from germline, CDR1 is MGHDK and CDR2 is SYGVNS. V gave up 3 bases and J gave up 8 bases, with 10 bases separating them. This CDR3 comprises 12 residues. This CDR3 is CASSDGGAEAFF. The CDR3 bases are TGTGCCAGCAGTGATGGGGGGGCAGAAGCTTTCTTT.

The chain links TRBV20-1 to TRBJ2-1, with 9 bases fitting TRBD2. The trim removed 0 bases at V and 7 bases at J, leaving 10 bases unmatched. CDR3 length: 16 amino acids. CDR1 is DFQATT and CDR2 is SNEGSKA in the germline V gene (reference sequence). The CDR3 protein is CSARDVQRGEVNEQFF. CDR3 coding DNA: TGCAGTGCTAGAGATGTCCAGCGGGGGGAGGTAAATGAGCAGTTCTTC.

This clonotype was detected a few times. The V and J genes are TRBV7-3 and TRBJ1-1; no clear D gene. Trimming stripped 1 base from V and 2 bases from J, with 5 bases between. The CDR3 covers 13 residues. Germline CDR1 reads SGHTA; CDR2 reads FQGTGA. The chain's CDR3 is CASSLKVNTEAFF. The CDR3 coding sequence is TGTGCCAGCAGCTTAAAGGTAAACACTGAAGCTTTCTTT.